The sequence of this T cell receptor beta chain was determined in a study of T cell changes during pregnancy in multiple sclerosis. The CDR3 loop spans 20 amino acids. Looked up from germline, CDR1 is MGHRA and CDR2 is YSYEKL. Trimming at V came to 3 bases and at J to 5 bases, leaving 22 bases not matched to a gene. Only in-frame clones appear in the TCRdb table, and some are missing; sequencing was by immunoSEQ multiplex PCR. This table holds fewer than 45,000 clones, 90% to 95% found once. The sample was CD4+ T cells from peripheral blood mononuclear cells, taken in the second trimester of pregnancy. This clonotype was obtained from a female donor in good health, enrolled as a control in a pregnancy study. This chain links TRBV4-1 with TRBJ2-1, with 7 nucleotides matching TRBD2. In nucleotides, the CDR3 is TGCGCCAGCAGCCAGGGTCCGGGGATGCGGGAGCTAGGTGCCAACAATGAGCAGTTCTTC. Its protein is CASSQGPGMRELGANNEQFF.